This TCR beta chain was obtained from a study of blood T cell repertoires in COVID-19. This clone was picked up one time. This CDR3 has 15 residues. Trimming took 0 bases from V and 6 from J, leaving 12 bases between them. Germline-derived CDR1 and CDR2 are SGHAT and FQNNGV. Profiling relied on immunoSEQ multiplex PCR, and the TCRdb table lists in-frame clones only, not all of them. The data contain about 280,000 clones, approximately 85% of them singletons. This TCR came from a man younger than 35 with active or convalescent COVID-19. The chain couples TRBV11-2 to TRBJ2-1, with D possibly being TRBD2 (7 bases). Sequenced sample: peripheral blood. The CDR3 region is CASSLDRGGFNEQFF. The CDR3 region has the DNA TGTGCCAGCAGCTTAGACAGGGGAGGGTTCAATGAGCAGTTCTTC. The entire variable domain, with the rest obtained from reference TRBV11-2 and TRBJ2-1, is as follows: EAGVAQSPRYKIIEKRQSVAFWCNPISGHATLYWYQQILGQGPKLLIQFQNNGVVDDSQLPKDRFSAERLKGVDSTLKIQPAKLEDSAVYLCASSLDRGGFNEQFFGPGTRLTVL.